This T cell receptor beta chain is from a study of shared clonotypes between healthy human individuals. Across the whole study: Samples came from two female and a few male donors aged 18 to 49.

This table comes from immunoSEQ multiplex PCR, and its TCRdb copy is limited to in-frame clones, with some not included. The sample gives fewer than 650,000 clones, about 82% of which show up once; approximately 12% is in the top ten. J was trimmed by 5 bases and V by 1 base; bases with no gene match: 13. Germline CDR1 SGHTA, CDR2 FQGNSA. The CDR3 has 17 amino acids. The sample consisted of PBMCs. The TCR originated in a woman aged 35 to 49 in good health. Some clones in this sample may be carry-over from other donors' samples. The genes are TRBV7-2 and TRBJ2-7, with 8 bases fitting TRBD2. CDR3 in amino acids: CASSLGTSHPQGHEQYF. The CDR3 coding sequence is TGTGCCAGCAGCTTAGGGACTAGCCACCCTCAGGGGCACGAGCAGTACTTC.